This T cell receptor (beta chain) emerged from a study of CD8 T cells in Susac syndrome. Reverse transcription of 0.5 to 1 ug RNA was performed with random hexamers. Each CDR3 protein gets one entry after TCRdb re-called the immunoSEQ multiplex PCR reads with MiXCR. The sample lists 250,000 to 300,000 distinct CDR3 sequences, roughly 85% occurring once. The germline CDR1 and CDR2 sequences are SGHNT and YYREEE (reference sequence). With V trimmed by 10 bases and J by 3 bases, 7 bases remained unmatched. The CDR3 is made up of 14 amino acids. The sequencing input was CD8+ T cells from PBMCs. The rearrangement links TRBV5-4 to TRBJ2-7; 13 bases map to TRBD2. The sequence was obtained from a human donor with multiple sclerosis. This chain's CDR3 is CASRLAGGRYEQYF. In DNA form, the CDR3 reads TGTGCCTCCCGACTAGCGGGAGGTCGCTACGAGCAGTACTTC.